The 18 T cell receptor beta chains in this list originate from one sample, sequenced in a study of shared clonotypes between healthy human individuals. The assay was immunoSEQ multiplex PCR, and TCRdb's table has in-frame clones only and misses some. In the table there are 490,000 or so clones, around 80% of which are singletons. The sample taken for sequencing was PBMCs. The receptors originated from a woman aged 40-49 years in good health. Some clones in this sample may be carry-over from other donors' samples.

As concerns this clone: Given a far larger clone just one base away, this is likely a sequencing read error. This chain joins TRBV5-4 and TRBJ2-5; 12 bases line up with TRBD1. Germline loops: CDR1 SGHNT, CDR2 YYREEE (reference sequence). Trimming at V came to 4 bases and at J to 1 base, leaving 2 bases not matched to a gene. This CDR3 region has 15 residues. CDR3 sequence reads: CASSQGQGAQETQYF. Written as DNA, the CDR3 is TGTGCCAGCAGCCAGGGACAGGGGGCCCAAGAGACCCAGTACTTC.

The J gene is TRBJ1-1, the V gene TRBV7-3, with a tentative D call TRBD1 (5 bases). Germline loops: CDR1 SGHTA, CDR2 FQGTGA. The CDR3 loop spans 14 amino acids. The V and J ends lost 2 bases and 1 base respectively, with 8 bases between them. Here the CDR3 reads CASSLAGTNTEAFF. In nucleotides, the CDR3 is TGTGCCAGCAGCTTAGCCGGGACGAACACTGAAGCTTTCTTT.

As for this clone: This clone may be a read error of a much larger clone one base away. Other DNA variants within this sample encode the same CDR3. V is TRBV6-5 and J is TRBJ1-1, with 10 bases that match TRBD1. The CDR3 contains 15 residues. Germline V gene data show CDR1 as MNHEY and CDR2 as SVGAGI. After removal of 6 bases from V and 3 bases from J, the junction contained 7 bases not matched to a gene. Here the CDR3 reads CASSSGQGFYTEAFF. In DNA form, the CDR3 reads TGTGCCAGCAGCTCGGGACAGGGGTTTTACACTGAAGCTTTCTTT.

The chain uses TRBV7-8 and TRBJ2-7, with TRBD2 identical over 13 bases. V gave up 5 bases and J gave up 5 bases; unmatched junction bases: 6. Germline V CDR1 and CDR2: SGHVS, FQNEAQ. The CDR3 covers 15 residues. The CDR3 protein is CASSTRTSGSDEQYF. The CDR3 coding sequence is TGTGCCAGCAGCACCCGGACTAGCGGGAGCGACGAGCAGTACTTC.

The rearrangement uses TRBV6-1 and TRBJ2-7; the D gene is possibly TRBD1 (7 bases). Trimming removed 5 bases from V and 6 bases from J, with 14 bases in between. The CDR3 length is 13 residues. Germline values: CDR1 MNHNS, CDR2 SASEGT. The CDR3 region is CASSNRQGGEQYF. The CDR3 bases are TGTGCCAGCAGTAATAGACAGGGAGGCGAGCAGTACTTC.

This clone appeared many times. The same CDR3 arises from other DNA sequences in this sample as well. The CDR3: CASSPTAGTGREQYF. The CDR3 DNA reads as TGTGCCAGCAGCCCAACAGCCGGGACAGGGCGCGAGCAGTACTTC. The gene calls are TRBV7-2 and TRBJ2-7; 9 bases map to TRBD1. Germline CDR1 reads SGHTA; CDR2 reads FQGNSA. This CDR3 has 15 residues. The V segment lost 5 bases and the J segment 6 bases; nucleotides outside the gene matches: 11. Full variable domain (outside the CDR3, taken from reference TRBV7-2 and TRBJ2-7): GAGVSQSPSNKVTEKGKDVELRCDPISGHTALYWYRQSLGQGLEFLIYFQGNSAPDKSGLPSDRFSAERTGGSVSTLTIQRTQQEDSAVYLCASSPTAGTGREQYFGPGTRLTVT.

The chain combines TRBV19 with TRBJ2-7, with D possibly being TRBD1 (7 bases). Germline CDR1 and CDR2: LNHDA and SQIVND (reference sequence). CDR3 length: 15 amino acids. Trimming cost V 3 bases and J 6 bases, with 18 bases left between them. The CDR3 DNA reads TGTGCCAGTAGTATTTTGGCAGCAGGGGGGCGCGAGCAGTACTTC. This gives the protein CASSILAAGGREQYF.

A remark on this clone: In the same sample, other DNA sequences code for this CDR3. The V gene is TRBV7-9, the J gene TRBJ2-3; D ambiguous. Trimming removed 0 bases from V and 4 bases from J, with 2 bases in between. Looked up from germline, CDR1 is SEHNR and CDR2 is FQNEAQ (reference sequence). The CDR3 extends over 12 amino acids. CDR3 nucleotides: TGTGCCAGCAGCTTAGCGGCAGATACGCAGTATTTT. This codes for CASSLAADTQYF. The whole variable domain, remainder taken from reference TRBV7-9 and TRBJ2-3, is DTGVSQNPRHKITKRGQNVTFRCDPISEHNRLYWYRQTLGQGPEFLTYFQNEAQLEKSRLLSDRFSAERPKGSFSTLEIQRTEQGDSAMYLCASSLAADTQYFGPGTRLTVL.

This clone was counted a single time. V gene TRBV11-2 combines with J gene TRBJ2-7; maybe TRBD1 (5 bases). This CDR3 has 12 amino acids. CDR1 is SGHAT, CDR2 FQNNGV, per germline. Deletions cut 3 bases from V and 5 bases from J, with 8 bases between. The CDR3 region is CASSFLGDEQYF. In DNA form, the CDR3 reads TGTGCCAGCAGCTTCTTAGGGGACGAGCAGTACTTC.

This clone was recorded a few times. The chain combines TRBV6-5 with TRBJ1-2, with D tentatively TRBD1 (5 bases). This CDR3 region has 14 residues. The V gene lost 6 bases and the J gene lost 4 bases, with 15 bases spanning the gap. Germline V gene data show CDR1 as MNHEY and CDR2 as SVGAGI. The CDR3 protein is CASRGPGLFYGYTF. The CDR3 DNA follows: TGTGCCAGCAGGGGACCGGGACTCTTCTATGGCTACACCTTC.

This chain joins TRBV9 and TRBJ2-1; 8 nucleotides agree with TRBD2. Per germline, CDR1 SGDLS and CDR2 YYNGEE. The V gene end was trimmed by 4 bases and the J gene end by 8 bases; junction bases not matched to a gene: 14. The CDR3 spans 16 residues. The CDR3 loop is CASSPGGSGSIDEQFF. For the CDR3, the DNA is TGTGCCAGCAGCCCCGGTGGGAGCGGGAGTATAGATGAGCAGTTCTTC.

The chain carries TRBV19 and TRBJ2-4, with 7 bases matching TRBD1. This CDR3 is 14 amino acids long. Germline values: CDR1 LNHDA, CDR2 SQIVND (reference sequence). The trim removed 3 bases at V and 5 bases at J, leaving 4 bases unmatched. CDR3 residues: CASSITGAQNIQYF. CDR3 bases: TGTGCCAGTAGTATCACAGGGGCCCAAAACATTCAGTACTTC.

The rearrangement joins TRBV19 to TRBJ1-5, with D unclear. The germline V and J ends were trimmed by 4 bases and 4 bases, with 8 bases remaining between them. The CDR3 sequence is 13 residues long. Germline values: CDR1 LNHDA, CDR2 SQIVND (reference sequence). Written as DNA, the CDR3 is TGTGCCAGTAGTAAACAGAATAATCAGCCCCAGCATTTT. It yields the protein CASSKQNNQPQHF.

This chain connects TRBV21-1 to TRBJ2-2; the table's D call, TRBD1, was not checked against the DNA. TRBV21-1 constitutes a pseudogene. CDR3 size: 15 residues. The CDR3 coding sequence is TGTGCCAGCAGCAAAGGTACAGGGGTTCACGGGGAGCTGTTTTTT. Amino acid sequence: CASSKGTGVHGELFF.

This sequence joins TRBV7-2 and TRBJ2-2; possibly TRBD1 for D (5 bases). Germline CDR1 and CDR2: SGHTA and FQGNSA. The CDR3 consists of 18 residues. V gave up 3 bases and J gave up 5 bases, with 22 bases separating them. The CDR3 loop reads CASSFSRVLLAGTGELFF. For the CDR3, the DNA is TGTGCCAGCAGCTTCTCCAGGGTTCTCTTAGCTGGAACCGGGGAGCTGTTTTTT.

The chain employs TRBV28 and TRBJ1-1; the match to TRBD1 covers 8 bases. V lost 5 bases, J lost 1 base, and 6 bases stayed unmatched. This CDR3 has 15 residues. Germline lookup yields CDR1 MDHEN and CDR2 SYDVKM. The CDR3 coding sequence is TGTGCCAGCAGTCCTCACGGGACAGGGAACACTGAAGCTTTCTTT. Amino acids: CASSPHGTGNTEAFF.

The chain recombines TRBV7-2 with TRBJ2-3; D is ambiguous. Trimming removed 1 base from V and 4 bases from J, with 9 bases in between. Germline V gene sequence: CDR1 SGHTA, CDR2 FQGNSA. The CDR3 length is 14 residues. The CDR3 region is CASSLEVGADTQYF. Written as DNA, the CDR3 is TGTGCCAGCAGCTTAGAGGTGGGCGCAGATACGCAGTATTTT.

This sequence joins TRBV30 and TRBJ2-2; 7 nucleotides match TRBD1. This CDR3 has 16 residues. Trimming at V came to 0 bases and at J to 0 bases, leaving 4 bases not matched to a gene. Germline V lookup: CDR1 GTSNPN, CDR2 SVGIG (reference sequence). The CDR3 DNA reads TGTGCCTGGAGTGTAAGGACAGGAACGAACACCGGGGAGCTGTTTTTT. This translates into CAWSVRTGTNTGELFF.